The rows below give T cell receptor beta chains drawn from one sample of a study of T cell changes during pregnancy in multiple sclerosis. The repertoire was sequenced with immunoSEQ multiplex PCR; TCRdb's copy has only in-frame clones and lacks some. The table has approximately 48,000 clones, more than 85% seen once. Sequenced here: CD8+ T cells from peripheral blood mononuclear cells, sampled after pregnancy. Receptors were obtained from a female donor with multiple sclerosis, enrolled in a pregnancy study. CDR3s leave out the opening cysteine and the closing phenylalanine or tryptophan.

cdr3_aa	j_call	v_call
ASSLALGVGYT	TRBJ1-2	TRBV27
ASGTWARSTEAF	TRBJ1-1	TRBV27
ASSEDTGSGANVLT	TRBJ2-6	TRBV6-4
ACDTNYGYT	TRBJ1-2	TRBV30
ASRPGGPVPGELF	TRBJ2-2	TRBV5-4
ASSITTGTYEQY	TRBJ2-7	TRBV28
ASSYSGARDTDTQY	TRBJ2-3	TRBV6-5
ASSFLLGANTEAF	TRBJ1-1	TRBV7-9
ASSYGTGGYEQY	TRBJ2-7	TRBV27
ASRTGVPGELF	TRBJ2-2	TRBV23-1